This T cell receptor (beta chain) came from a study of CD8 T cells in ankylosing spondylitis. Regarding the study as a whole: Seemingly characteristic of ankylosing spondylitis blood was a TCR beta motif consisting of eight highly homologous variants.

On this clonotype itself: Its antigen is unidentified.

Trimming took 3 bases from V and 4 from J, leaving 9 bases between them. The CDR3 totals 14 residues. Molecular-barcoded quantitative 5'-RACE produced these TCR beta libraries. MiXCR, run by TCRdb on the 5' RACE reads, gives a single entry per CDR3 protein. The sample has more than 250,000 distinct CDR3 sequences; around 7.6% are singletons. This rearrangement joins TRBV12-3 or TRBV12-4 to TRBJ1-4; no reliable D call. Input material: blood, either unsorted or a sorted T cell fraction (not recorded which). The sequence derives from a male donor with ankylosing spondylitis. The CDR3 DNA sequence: TGTGCCAGCAGTTTCTGGCAGATTAATGAAAAACTGTTTTTT. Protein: CASSFWQINEKLFF.